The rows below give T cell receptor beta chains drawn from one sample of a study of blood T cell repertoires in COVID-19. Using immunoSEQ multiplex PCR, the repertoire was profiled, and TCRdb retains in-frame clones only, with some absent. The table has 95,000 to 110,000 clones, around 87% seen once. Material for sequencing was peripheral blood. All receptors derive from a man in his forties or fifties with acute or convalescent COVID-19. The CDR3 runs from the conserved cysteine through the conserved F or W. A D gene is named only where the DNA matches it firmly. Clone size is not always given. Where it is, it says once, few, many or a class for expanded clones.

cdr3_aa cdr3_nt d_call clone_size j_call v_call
CASGAENNEQFF TGTGCCAGCGGGGCGGAAAACAATGAGCAGTTCTTC NA NA TRBJ2-1 TRBV12-3/TRBV12-4
CASSEREGTDTQYF TGCGCCAGCAGTGAGCGGGAGGGCACAGATACGCAGTATTTT TRBD2 many TRBJ2-3 TRBV5-1
CASSDDLAGGNTGELFF TGTGCCAGCAGTGACGACCTAGCGGGAGGGAACACCGGGGAGCTGTTTTTT TRBD2 NA TRBJ2-2 TRBV6-1
CSVQQGAGNTIYF TGCAGCGTCCAACAGGGGGCTGGAAACACCATATATTTT TRBD1 NA TRBJ1-3 TRBV29-1
CATSRDRGANTGELFF TGTGCCACCAGCAGAGACAGGGGCGCGAACACCGGGGAGCTGTTTTTT NA NA TRBJ2-2 TRBV15
CASSSSNRLAGNEQFF TGCGCCAGCAGTTCTTCTAATCGACTAGCGGGAAATGAGCAGTTCTTC TRBD2 NA TRBJ2-1 TRBV5-1
CASSFTGTRPYEQYF TGTGCCAGCAGCTTTACCGGGACTAGACCCTACGAGCAGTACTTC TRBD2 NA TRBJ2-7 TRBV5-6
CAWSGNSGTEAFF TGTGCCTGGAGTGGAAATTCGGGAACTGAAGCTTTCTTT NA NA TRBJ1-1 TRBV30
CASSLTGWTAHMNTEAFF TGTGCCAGCAGCTTGACAGGGTGGACAGCTCATATGAACACTGAAGCTTTCTTT NA NA TRBJ1-1 TRBV5-6
CASSLQVEQYF TGTGCCAGCAGCTTACAGGTCGAGCAGTACTTC NA once TRBJ2-7 TRBV7-9
CASSQRLAGGTYEQYF TGCGCCAGCAGCCAACGTCTAGCGGGAGGGACCTACGAGCAGTACTTC TRBD2 once TRBJ2-7 TRBV4-1
CASSPFRGVETQYF TGTGCCAGCAGTCCATTCAGGGGGGTGGAGACCCAGTACTTC NA NA TRBJ2-5 TRBV28
CASSEEIRTGELFF TGTGCCAGCAGTGAAGAGATCAGGACCGGGGAGCTGTTTTTT NA NA TRBJ2-2 TRBV2
CAWSPTATNEKLFF TGTGCCTGGAGTCCCACTGCAACTAATGAAAAACTGTTTTTT NA once TRBJ1-4 TRBV30
CASRADLAREETQYF TGTGCCAGCAGGGCGGATCTAGCGAGAGAAGAGACCCAGTACTTC NA once TRBJ2-5 TRBV6-5
CASSTSGGAGNTIYF TGTGCCAGCAGCACCTCCGGGGGTGCTGGAAACACCATATATTTT NA NA TRBJ1-3 TRBV9
CASSQDSGSYEQYF TGCGCCAGCAGCCAAGATTCGGGGTCCTACGAGCAGTACTTC NA NA TRBJ2-7 TRBV4-1
CASSFQQGTEAFF TGTGCCAGTAGTTTTCAACAGGGGACTGAAGCTTTCTTT TRBD1 NA TRBJ1-1 TRBV19
CASSRIWGATNEKLFF TGTGCCAGCAGCCGCATTTGGGGGGCAACTAATGAAAAACTGTTTTTT NA once TRBJ1-4 TRBV16
CASSLGQLGWDTQYF TGTGCCAGCAGTTTGGGGCAGCTCGGTTGGGATACGCAGTATTTT NA once TRBJ2-3 TRBV28
CASSPGIAGGATGELFF TGTGCCAGCTCACCCGGAATTGCGGGAGGTGCCACCGGGGAGCTGTTTTTT TRBD2 NA TRBJ2-2 TRBV18
CASAAEFEQFF TGTGCCAGCGCGGCGGAGTTTGAGCAGTTCTTC NA many TRBJ2-1 TRBV6-5
CASSLSQYGYEQYF TGTGCCAGCAGCTTATCCCAGTATGGCTACGAGCAGTACTTC NA once TRBJ2-7 TRBV7-8
CASSLEGLAYSYEQYF TGTGCCAGCAGCCTGGAGGGACTAGCGTATTCCTACGAGCAGTACTTC TRBD2 NA TRBJ2-7 TRBV7-9
CASSSPGLADYEQYF TGTGCCAGCAGTTCTCCGGGACTAGCGGACTACGAGCAGTACTTC TRBD2 NA TRBJ2-7 TRBV28